This T cell receptor beta chain derives from a study of T cells in Graves' hyperthyroidism and ophthalmopathy. The V gene lost 6 bases and the J gene lost 4 bases, with 15 bases spanning the gap. The CDR3 is 13 residues long. The V gene's germline CDR1 is DFQATT and CDR2 SNEGSKA (reference sequence). RNA transcripts provided the source from which TCR beta CDR3 regions were amplified. A set of HTBI primers served as the primers for a first-round RT-PCR of the TCR CDR3. TCRdb reanalysed the multiplex PCR reads using MiXCR and keeps one entry per CDR3 protein. The sample lists about 400,000 distinct CDR3 sequences, about 15% occurring once. Investigators excluded patients with uncontrolled infection, other autoimmune disease, pregnancy or lactation. Extraction of PBMCs used more than 8.5 ml of fresh peripheral blood.

This chain links TRBV20-1 with TRBJ2-5, with D uncertain. The receptor comes from a woman aged 25 to 39 with Graves' hyperthyroidism. The sequencing sample was made of blood. CDR3 sequence: CSALGRTPETQYF. CDR3 DNA sequence: TGCAGTGCCCTAGGACGGACCCCAGAGACCCAGTACTTC.